Listed below are T cell receptor beta chains from one sample, sequenced in a study of T cells in Graves' hyperthyroidism and ophthalmopathy. TCRdb passed the multiplex PCR reads through MiXCR, listing each CDR3 protein once. The table shows about 640,000 distinct CDR3 sequences, with roughly 20% occurring only once. The sequencing input was blood. The receptors here all came from a man aged 25-40 years with Graves' ophthalmopathy. CDR3s include the opening cysteine and the closing phenylalanine or tryptophan. The D gene is left open where the match is weak. Where a row states a size, it is once, few, many or the class of an expanded clone; other rows omit it.

CDR3,DNA,size,V,J,D
CASSSLDNEQFF,TGTGCCAGCAGCTCCCTGGACAATGAGCAGTTCTTC,few,TRBV7-3,TRBJ2-1,-
CASSSPGTDPPEQYF,TGTGCCAGCAGTTCCCCCGGGACAGACCCCCCCGAGCAGTACTTC,many,TRBV9,TRBJ2-7,TRBD1
CASSEGTGAYNEQFF,TGTGCCAGCAGTGAAGGGACAGGGGCCTACAATGAGCAGTTCTTC,few,TRBV2,TRBJ2-1,TRBD1
CASSYLGPGNQPQHF,TGTGCCAGCAGTTACCTGGGGCCGGGCAATCAGCCCCAGCATTTT,-,TRBV6-2/TRBV6-3,TRBJ1-5,-
CASSLKAGGDEQYF,TGTGCCAGCAGCTTAAAAGCGGGAGGTGACGAGCAGTACTTC,few,TRBV7-2,TRBJ2-7,TRBD2
CASSGDRAQETQYF,TGTGCCAGCAGTGGTGACAGGGCGCAAGAGACCCAGTACTTC,many,TRBV7-9,TRBJ2-5,TRBD1
CASSPWTGPSNQPQHF,TGTGCCAGCAGTCCTTGGACAGGACCTAGCAATCAGCCCCAGCATTTT,many,TRBV12-3/TRBV12-4,TRBJ1-5,TRBD1
CASSYSTGASNYGYTF,TGTGCCAGCAGTTACTCCACAGGAGCATCTAACTATGGCTACACCTTC,-,TRBV6-5,TRBJ1-2,-
CASSSPGGYGYTF,TGTGCCAGCAGTTCCCCAGGGGGGTATGGCTACACCTTC,few,TRBV12-3/TRBV12-4,TRBJ1-2,TRBD1
CASSLGTRGYTF,TGCGCCAGCAGCTTGGGGACGAGAGGCTACACCTTC,few,TRBV5-1,TRBJ1-2,-
CASTLPMGETQYF,TGTGCCTCGACCCTCCCGATGGGAGAGACCCAGTACTTC,-,TRBV28,TRBJ2-5,-
CASKRDLWNEQFF,TGTGCCAGTAAGCGGGACCTCTGGAATGAGCAGTTCTTC,few,TRBV6-1,TRBJ2-1,TRBD2
CASSQEPDTQYF,TGTGCCAGCAGCCAAGAACCCGATACGCAGTATTTT,many,TRBV3-1,TRBJ2-3,-
CASSPRTGHNEQFF,TGTGCCAGCAGCCCACGGACAGGCCACAATGAGCAGTTCTTC,many,TRBV13,TRBJ2-1,TRBD1
CASSLGVAATDTQYF,TGTGCCAGCAGCCTCGGGGTAGCGGCCACAGATACGCAGTATTTT,few,TRBV7-6,TRBJ2-3,-
CASFSRTSAYEQYF,TGTGCCAGCTTTTCCAGGACTAGCGCCTACGAGCAGTACTTC,many,TRBV28,TRBJ2-7,TRBD2
CASRPGTGGPGELFF,TGTGCCAGCAGACCAGGGACAGGGGGCCCCGGGGAGCTGTTTTTT,-,TRBV12-3/TRBV12-4,TRBJ2-2,TRBD1
CATSDITGANVLTF,TGTGCCACCAGTGATATAACAGGGGCCAACGTCCTGACTTTC,-,TRBV24-1,TRBJ2-6,-
CASGPTGASYGYTF,TGTGCCAGCGGTCCGACAGGGGCGAGCTATGGCTACACCTTC,-,TRBV14,TRBJ1-2,TRBD1
CASSYSNWATDTQYF,TGTGCCAGCAGTTACTCGAACTGGGCCACAGATACGCAGTATTTT,few,TRBV6-6,TRBJ2-3,-
CASSNHRETEREETQYF,TGTGCCAGCAGCAATCACAGGGAAACCGAAAGAGAAGAGACCCAGTACTTC,few,TRBV7-9,TRBJ2-5,-
CASSLSRGGNSPLHF,TGTGCCAGCAGTTTATCGAGAGGGGGTAATTCACCCCTCCACTTT,-,TRBV27,TRBJ1-6,-
CASSLARGRNSPLHF,TGTGCCAGCAGTTTAGCCAGGGGGCGGAATTCACCCCTCCACTTT,few,TRBV12-3/TRBV12-4,TRBJ1-6,TRBD1
CASSLGGELNTEAFF,TGCGCCAGCAGCTTGGGAGGGGAGTTGAACACTGAAGCTTTCTTT,few,TRBV5-1,TRBJ1-1,-
CASSPGTGRHNEKLFF,TGTGCCAGTAGTCCCGGGACAGGGCGTCATAATGAAAAACTGTTTTTT,-,TRBV19,TRBJ1-4,TRBD1
CASSLETSGRGNEQFF,TGCGCCAGCAGCTTGGAGACTAGCGGGAGAGGCAATGAGCAGTTCTTC,many,TRBV5-1,TRBJ2-1,TRBD2
CASSPYRGNEQYF,TGTGCCAGCAGCCCCTACAGGGGAAACGAGCAGTACTTC,many,TRBV7-3,TRBJ2-7,TRBD1
CASSPGVSVNFEQYF,TGTGCCAGCAGCCCAGGGGTCAGCGTCAACTTCGAGCAGTACTTC,-,TRBV11-2,TRBJ2-7,-
CASSFTARVSRQPQHF,TGTGCCAGCAGTTTCACTGCCAGGGTTAGTCGTCAGCCCCAGCATTTT,-,TRBV28,TRBJ1-5,-
CASSQGQDRDDEQFF,TGTGCCAGCAGCCAAGGTCAGGACAGGGATGATGAGCAGTTCTTC,-,TRBV14,TRBJ2-1,TRBD1
CSARVGSGGGNEQFF,TGCAGTGCTAGAGTGGGAAGCGGGGGGGGGAATGAGCAGTTCTTC,-,TRBV20-1,TRBJ2-1,TRBD2
CASSQETGFTQPQHF,TGCGCCAGCAGCCAAGAGACAGGGTTTACTCAGCCCCAGCATTTT,few,TRBV4-3,TRBJ1-5,TRBD1
CASSSGQAGQPQHF,TGTGCCAGCAGCTCGGGACAGGCGGGGCAGCCCCAGCATTTT,-,TRBV7-2,TRBJ1-5,TRBD1
CATLLAGEADTQYF,TGTGCCACCTTACTAGCGGGAGAAGCAGATACGCAGTATTTT,-,TRBV15,TRBJ2-3,TRBD2
CASRSSGTKFF,TGTGCCAGCAGATCATCCGGGACTAAGTTCTTC,-,TRBV7-9,TRBJ2-1,TRBD2
CASSVVLNTEAFF,TGTGCCAGCAGCGTAGTGTTGAACACTGAAGCTTTCTTT,-,TRBV9,TRBJ1-1,-
CASSQDFLAGDTDTQYF,TGTGCCAGCAGCCAAGATTTCCTAGCGGGAGACACAGATACGCAGTATTTT,-,TRBV4-2,TRBJ2-3,TRBD2
CATRRGATSSYEQYF,TGTGCCACTCGACGGGGGGCTACTAGCTCCTACGAGCAGTACTTC,many,TRBV28,TRBJ2-7,-
CASSVQANYSEQFF,TGTGCCAGCAGCGTCCAGGCGAACTACAGTGAGCAGTTCTTC,-,TRBV9,TRBJ2-1,-
CSVSRGGGSGTEAFF,TGCAGTGTCTCGCGTGGTGGGGGGAGCGGCACTGAAGCTTTCTTT,-,TRBV20-1,TRBJ1-1,-
CSVTTRDRVSSDYGYTF,TGCAGCGTCACGACCAGGGACAGGGTGAGCTCTGACTATGGCTACACCTTC,-,TRBV29-1,TRBJ1-2,TRBD1
CAWSVEQTKNIQYF,TGTGCCTGGAGTGTAGAACAGACCAAAAACATTCAGTACTTC,-,TRBV30,TRBJ2-4,-
CATAKTPGKRARLAGGSSTDTQYF,TGTGCCACCGCCAAAACGCCAGGGAAGCGCGCGCGACTAGCGGGAGGGTCGAGCACAGATACGCAGTATTTT,many,TRBV24-1,TRBJ2-3,TRBD2
CAWSRRGGGTQYF,TGTGCCTGGAGTAGGCGGGGCGGGGGGACCCAGTACTTC,many,TRBV30,TRBJ2-5,TRBD2
CASSALGSGSINEQFF,TGTGCCAGCAGCGCCTTGGGGAGCGGGAGCATTAATGAGCAGTTCTTC,-,TRBV9,TRBJ2-1,TRBD2
CATSSLPAAGAAGETQYF,TGTGCCACCAGCAGCCTTCCAGCGGCGGGAGCCGCAGGCGAGACCCAGTACTTC,many,TRBV15,TRBJ2-5,TRBD2